One and the same sample provided the 7 T cell receptor beta chains below, sequenced in a study of early T cells in non-severe SARS-CoV-2 infection. Each CDR3 protein is one row after TCRdb ran MiXCR on the 5' RACE reads. The table has 55,000 to 75,000 distinct CDR3 sequences, roughly 7.7% seen once. The sequencing sample was made of whole blood. The origin of the receptors is an adult who was a healthcare worker with PCR-confirmed SARS-CoV-2 infection or an uninfected control (not recorded which).

This clonotype was seen ten or more times. This sequence joins TRBV29-1 and TRBJ2-3, with 8 nucleotides matching TRBD1. Trimming cost V 7 bases and J 1 base; bases outside gene matches: 7. CDR1 and CDR2 (germline): SQVTM, ANQGSEA. The CDR3 loop spans 14 amino acids. The CDR3 DNA is TGCAGCGCCCAGGGGGCCGCGGGCACAGATACGCAGTATTTT. Encoded protein: CSAQGAAGTDTQYF.

This clonotype was picked up many times. The genes are TRBV30 and TRBJ2-1; D uncertain. From germline, CDR1 is GTSNPN and CDR2 SVGIG (reference sequence). The V gene lost 5 bases and the J gene lost 0 bases, with 8 bases spanning the gap. There are 13 residues in the CDR3. The CDR3 loop is CAWADDSYNEQFF. The CDR3 DNA reads TGTGCCTGGGCTGATGACTCCTACAATGAGCAGTTCTTC.

In this sample, this clonotype turned up many times. The chain couples TRBV7-3 to TRBJ2-1; TRBD2 agrees at 12 bases. Germline values: CDR1 SGHTA, CDR2 FQGTGA. This CDR3 has 18 residues. V was clipped by 2 bases and J by 10 bases; unmatched bases: 15. This CDR3 reads CASSLATSGRMGQEEQFF. The CDR3 coding sequence is TGTGCCAGCAGCTTAGCAACTAGCGGGAGGATGGGGCAGGAGGAGCAGTTCTTC.

This clonotype was seen ten or more times. The chain recombines TRBV7-2 with TRBJ1-1; D is ambiguous. The CDR3 covers 13 residues. The V end was cut by 7 bases, the J end by 5 bases, with 14 bases between. Looked up from germline, CDR1 is SGHTA and CDR2 is FQGNSA. The CDR3: CASTVSRGTEAFF. The CDR3, as DNA: TGTGCCAGCACCGTATCCCGAGGGACTGAAGCTTTCTTT.

Many counts were recorded for this clonotype. This sequence joins TRBV6-5 and TRBJ1-2; the D is unclear. The V gene lost 4 bases and the J gene lost 7 bases, with 10 bases spanning the gap. Germline V lookup: CDR1 MNHEY, CDR2 SVGAGI. The CDR3 length is 12 residues. The chain's CDR3 is CASSFSRGGYTF. CDR3 in DNA: TGTGCCAGCAGTTTCAGTCGGGGTGGCTACACCTTC.

The chain employs TRBV29-1 and TRBJ2-5; a weak D match, TRBD2 (5 bases). V was shortened by 1 base and J by 0 bases, with 6 bases between the two germline ends. CDR1 is SQVTM, CDR2 ANQGSEA, per germline. The CDR3 length is 13 residues. CDR3 bases: TGCAGCGTTGAAGGAGGGTACCAAGAGACCCAGTACTTC. The encoded protein is CSVEGGYQETQYF.

This clonotype was picked up many times. This chain connects TRBV3-1 to TRBJ2-7, with 8 bases aligning to TRBD2. The germline V gene has CDR1 LGHDT and CDR2 YNNKEL (reference sequence). The CDR3 loop spans 15 amino acids. Trimming cost V 3 bases and J 0 bases; bases outside gene matches: 4. CDR3 in DNA: TGTGCCAGCAGCCATTCGGGAGGGAGCTCCTACGAGCAGTACTTC. This codes for CASSHSGGSSYEQYF.